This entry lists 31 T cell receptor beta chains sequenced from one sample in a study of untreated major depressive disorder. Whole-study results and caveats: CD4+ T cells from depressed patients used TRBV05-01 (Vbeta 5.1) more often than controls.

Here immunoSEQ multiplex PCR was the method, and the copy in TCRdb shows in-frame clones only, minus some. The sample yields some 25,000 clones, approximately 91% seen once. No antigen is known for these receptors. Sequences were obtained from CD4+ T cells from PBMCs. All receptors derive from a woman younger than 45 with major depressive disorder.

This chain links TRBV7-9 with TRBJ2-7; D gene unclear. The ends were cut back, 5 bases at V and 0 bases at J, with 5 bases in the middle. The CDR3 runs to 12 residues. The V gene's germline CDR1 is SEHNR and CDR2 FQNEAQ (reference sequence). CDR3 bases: TGTGCCAGCAGCCGCTTCTCCTACGAGCAGTACTTC. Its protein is CASSRFSYEQYF.

CDR3 in amino acids: CASSRGGAGEDTQYF. CDR3 bases: TGCGCCAGCAGCCGAGGCGGGGCTGGGGAAGATACGCAGTATTTT. The rearrangement joins TRBV4-1 to TRBJ2-3, with D tentatively TRBD2 (6 bases). The CDR3 sequence is 15 residues long. Germline V gives CDR1 MGHRA, CDR2 YSYEKL. With 4 bases removed from V and 5 bases from J, the gap between germline ends came to 16 bases.

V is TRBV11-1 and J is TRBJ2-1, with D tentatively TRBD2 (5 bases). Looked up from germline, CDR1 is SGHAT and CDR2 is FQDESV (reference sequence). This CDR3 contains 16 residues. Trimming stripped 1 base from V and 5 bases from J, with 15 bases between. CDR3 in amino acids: CASSLVGVSVNNEQFF. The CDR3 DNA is TGTGCCAGCAGCTTAGTTGGGGTTAGCGTGAACAATGAGCAGTTCTTC.

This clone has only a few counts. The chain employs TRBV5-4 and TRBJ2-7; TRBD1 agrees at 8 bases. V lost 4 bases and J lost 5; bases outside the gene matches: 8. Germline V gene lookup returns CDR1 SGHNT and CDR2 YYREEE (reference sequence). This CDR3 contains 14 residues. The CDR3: CASSRTGLSDEQYF. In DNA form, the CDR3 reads TGTGCCAGCAGCCGGACAGGGCTTTCGGACGAGCAGTACTTC.

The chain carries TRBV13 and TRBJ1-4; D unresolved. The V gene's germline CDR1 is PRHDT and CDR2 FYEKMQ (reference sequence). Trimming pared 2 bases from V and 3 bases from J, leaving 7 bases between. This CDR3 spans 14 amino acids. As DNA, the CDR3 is TGTGCCAGCAGCTTAAGTTCTTCTAATGAAAAACTGTTTTTT. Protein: CASSLSSSNEKLFF.

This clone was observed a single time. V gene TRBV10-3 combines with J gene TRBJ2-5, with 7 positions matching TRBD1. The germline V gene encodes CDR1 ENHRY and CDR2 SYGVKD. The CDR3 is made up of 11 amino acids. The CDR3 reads CATGQSETQYF. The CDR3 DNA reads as TGTGCGACAGGGCAATCGGAGACCCAGTACTTC.

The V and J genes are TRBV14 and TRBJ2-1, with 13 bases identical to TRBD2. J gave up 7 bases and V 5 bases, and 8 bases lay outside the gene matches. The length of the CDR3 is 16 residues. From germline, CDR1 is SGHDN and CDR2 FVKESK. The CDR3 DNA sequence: TGTGCCAGCAGCGTACGACTAGCGGGAGGACAAAATGAGCAGTTCTTC. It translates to CASSVRLAGGQNEQFF.

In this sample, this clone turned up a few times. The CDR3 spells CASSLQVTSTDTQYF. CDR3 bases: TGTGCCAGCTCACTCCAGGTTACTAGCACAGATACGCAGTATTTT. The rearrangement joins TRBV18 to TRBJ2-3; D not certain. CDR3 length equals 15 residues. The V end lost 4 bases, the J end lost 0 bases, and 11 bases lay between the germline ends. Germline CDR1 is KGHSH and CDR2 is LQKENI.

Here the CDR3 DNA reads TGTGCCAGCAGTGAAGAGACCCAGTACTTC. This codes for CASSEETQYF. This sequence joins TRBV6-1 and TRBJ2-5; the D is unclear. The germline V gene has CDR1 MNHNS and CDR2 SASEGT. The CDR3 is 10 amino acids. V was trimmed by 1 base and J by 6 bases, leaving 0 bases between them.

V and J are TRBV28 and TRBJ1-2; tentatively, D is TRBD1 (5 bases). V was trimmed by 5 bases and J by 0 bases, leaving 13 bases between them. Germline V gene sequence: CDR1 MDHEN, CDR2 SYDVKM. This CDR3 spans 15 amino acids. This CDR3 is CASSGTEPTNYGYTF. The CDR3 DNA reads TGTGCCAGCAGTGGGACGGAGCCCACTAACTATGGCTACACCTTC.

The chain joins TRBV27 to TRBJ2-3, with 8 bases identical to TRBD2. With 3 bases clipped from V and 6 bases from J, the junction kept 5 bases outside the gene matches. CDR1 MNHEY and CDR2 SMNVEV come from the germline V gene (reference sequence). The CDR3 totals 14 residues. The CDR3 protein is CASSLFSGKDTQYF. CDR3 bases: TGTGCCAGCAGTTTGTTTAGCGGGAAGGATACGCAGTATTTT.

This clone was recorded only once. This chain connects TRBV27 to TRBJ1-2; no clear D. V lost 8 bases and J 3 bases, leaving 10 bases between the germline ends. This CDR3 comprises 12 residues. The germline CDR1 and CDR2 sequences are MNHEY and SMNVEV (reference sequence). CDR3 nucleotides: TGTGCCAGCGCAGACACCTACTATGGCTACACCTTC. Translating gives CASADTYYGYTF.

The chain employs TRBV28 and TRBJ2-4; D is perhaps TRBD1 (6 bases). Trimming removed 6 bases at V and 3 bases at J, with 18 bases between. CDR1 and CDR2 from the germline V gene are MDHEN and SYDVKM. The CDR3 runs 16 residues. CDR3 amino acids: CASRSTGSVGKNIQYF. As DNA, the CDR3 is TGTGCCAGCAGGTCCACAGGGTCGGTGGGCAAAAACATTCAGTACTTC.

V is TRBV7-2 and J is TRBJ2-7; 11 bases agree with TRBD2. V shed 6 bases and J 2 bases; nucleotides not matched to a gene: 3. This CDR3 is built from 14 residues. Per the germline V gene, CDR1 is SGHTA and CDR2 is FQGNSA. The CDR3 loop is CASSKTSGAYEQYF. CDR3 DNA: TGTGCCAGCAGTAAGACTAGCGGGGCCTACGAGCAGTACTTC.

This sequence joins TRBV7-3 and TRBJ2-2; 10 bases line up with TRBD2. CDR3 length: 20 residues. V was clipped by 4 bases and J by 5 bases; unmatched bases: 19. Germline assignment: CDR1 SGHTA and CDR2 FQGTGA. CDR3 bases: TGTGCCAGCAGCTCCCAGCCTCTAGCTCTAGCGGGAGTAGGGACCGGGGAGCTGTTTTTT. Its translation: CASSSQPLALAGVGTGELFF.

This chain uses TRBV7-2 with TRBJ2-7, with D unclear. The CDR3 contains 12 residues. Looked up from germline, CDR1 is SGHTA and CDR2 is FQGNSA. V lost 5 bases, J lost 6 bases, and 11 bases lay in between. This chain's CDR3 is CASSPLLGEQYF. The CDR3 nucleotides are TGTGCCAGCAGCCCCCTTCTTGGCGAGCAGTACTTC.

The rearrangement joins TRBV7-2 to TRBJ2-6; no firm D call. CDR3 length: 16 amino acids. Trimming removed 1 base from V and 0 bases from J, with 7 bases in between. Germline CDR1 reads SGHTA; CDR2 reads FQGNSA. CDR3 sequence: CASSLESPSGANVLTF. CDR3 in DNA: TGTGCCAGCAGCTTAGAGTCCCCCTCTGGGGCCAACGTCCTGACTTTC.

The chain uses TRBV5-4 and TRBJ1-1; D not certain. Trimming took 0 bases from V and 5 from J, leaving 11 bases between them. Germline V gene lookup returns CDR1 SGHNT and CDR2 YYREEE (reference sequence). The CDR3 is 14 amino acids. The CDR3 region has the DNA TGTGCCAGCAGCTTGGAGGCGAAGGGTACTGAAGCTTTCTTT. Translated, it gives CASSLEAKGTEAFF. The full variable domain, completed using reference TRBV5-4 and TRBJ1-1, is ETGVTQSPTHLIKTRGQQVTLRCSSQSGHNTVSWYQQALGQGPQFIFQYYREEENGRGNFPPRFSGLQFPNYSSELNVNALELDDSALYLCASSLEAKGTEAFFGQGTRLTVV.

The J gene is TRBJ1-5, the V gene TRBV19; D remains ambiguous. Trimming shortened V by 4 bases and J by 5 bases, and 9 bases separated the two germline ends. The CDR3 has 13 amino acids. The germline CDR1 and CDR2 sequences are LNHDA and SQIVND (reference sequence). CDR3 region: CASSKVGHQPQHF. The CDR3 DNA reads TGTGCCAGTAGTAAAGTGGGCCATCAGCCCCAGCATTTT.

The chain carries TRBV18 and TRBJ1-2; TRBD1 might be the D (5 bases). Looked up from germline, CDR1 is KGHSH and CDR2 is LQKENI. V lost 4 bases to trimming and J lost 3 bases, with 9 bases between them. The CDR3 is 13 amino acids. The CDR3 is CASSQDSDYGYTF. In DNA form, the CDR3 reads TGTGCCAGCTCACAAGACAGCGACTATGGCTACACCTTC.

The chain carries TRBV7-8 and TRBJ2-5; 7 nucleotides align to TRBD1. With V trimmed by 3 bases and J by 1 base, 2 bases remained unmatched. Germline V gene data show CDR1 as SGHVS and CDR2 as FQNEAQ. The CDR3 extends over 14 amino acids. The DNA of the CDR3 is TGTGCCAGCAGCTTCTACAGGGGCCAAGAGACCCAGTACTTC. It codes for CASSFYRGQETQYF.

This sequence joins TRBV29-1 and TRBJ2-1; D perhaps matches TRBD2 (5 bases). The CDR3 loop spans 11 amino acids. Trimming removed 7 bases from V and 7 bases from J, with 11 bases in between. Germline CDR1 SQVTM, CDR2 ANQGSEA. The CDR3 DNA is TGCAGCGCTGGACGAGGGAATGAGCAGTTCTTC. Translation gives CSAGRGNEQFF.

CDR3 residues: CASRDLGKLFF. In nucleotides, the CDR3 is TGTGCCAGCAGGGACTTGGGAAAACTGTTTTTT. V and J are TRBV2 and TRBJ1-4; D not resolved. The V end lost 6 bases, the J end lost 10 bases, and 9 bases lay between the germline ends. This CDR3 comprises 11 residues. Germline V gives CDR1 SNHLY, CDR2 FYNNEI.

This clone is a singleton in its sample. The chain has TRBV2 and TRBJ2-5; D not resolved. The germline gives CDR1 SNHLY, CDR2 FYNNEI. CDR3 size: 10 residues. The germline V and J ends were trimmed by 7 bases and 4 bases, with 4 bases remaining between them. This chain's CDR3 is CASKVETQYF. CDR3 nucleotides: TGTGCCAGCAAGGTAGAGACCCAGTACTTC.

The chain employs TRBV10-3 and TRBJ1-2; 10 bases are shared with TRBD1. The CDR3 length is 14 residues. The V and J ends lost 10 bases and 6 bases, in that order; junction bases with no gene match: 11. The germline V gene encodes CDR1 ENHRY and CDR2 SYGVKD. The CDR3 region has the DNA TGTGCCACGACCCCGGGACAGGGGTTCGATGGCTACACCTTC. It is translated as CATTPGQGFDGYTF.

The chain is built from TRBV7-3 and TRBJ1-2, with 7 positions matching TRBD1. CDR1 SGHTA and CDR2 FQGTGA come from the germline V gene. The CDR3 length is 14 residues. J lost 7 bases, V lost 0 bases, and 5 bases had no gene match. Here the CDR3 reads CASSLTAGGFGYTF. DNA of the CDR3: TGTGCCAGCAGCTTAACGGCAGGGGGGTTTGGCTACACCTTC.

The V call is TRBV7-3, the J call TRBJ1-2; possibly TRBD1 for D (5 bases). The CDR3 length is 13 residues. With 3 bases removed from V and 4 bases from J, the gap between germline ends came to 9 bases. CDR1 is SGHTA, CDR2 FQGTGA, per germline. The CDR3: CASSLGDGYGYTF. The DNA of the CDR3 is TGTGCCAGCAGCTTGGGGGACGGCTATGGCTACACCTTC.

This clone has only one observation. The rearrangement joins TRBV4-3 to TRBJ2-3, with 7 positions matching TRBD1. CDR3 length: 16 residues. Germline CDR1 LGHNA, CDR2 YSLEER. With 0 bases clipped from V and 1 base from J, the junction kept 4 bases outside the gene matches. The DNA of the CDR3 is TGCGCCAGCAGCCAAGAAAGAACAGGGGGCACAGATACGCAGTATTTT. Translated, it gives CASSQERTGGTDTQYF.

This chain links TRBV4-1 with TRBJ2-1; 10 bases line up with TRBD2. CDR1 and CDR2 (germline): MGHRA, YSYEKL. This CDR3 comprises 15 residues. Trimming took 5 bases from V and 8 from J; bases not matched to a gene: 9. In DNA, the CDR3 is TGCGCCAGCAGCTCCCCTAGCGGGAGATTCTATGAGCAGTTCTTC. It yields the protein CASSSPSGRFYEQFF.

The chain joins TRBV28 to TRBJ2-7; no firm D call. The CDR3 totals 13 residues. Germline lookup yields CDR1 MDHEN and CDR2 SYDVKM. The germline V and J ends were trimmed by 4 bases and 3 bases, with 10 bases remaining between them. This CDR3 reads CASSSGNLYEQYF. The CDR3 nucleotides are TGTGCCAGCAGTTCTGGGAACCTCTACGAGCAGTACTTC.

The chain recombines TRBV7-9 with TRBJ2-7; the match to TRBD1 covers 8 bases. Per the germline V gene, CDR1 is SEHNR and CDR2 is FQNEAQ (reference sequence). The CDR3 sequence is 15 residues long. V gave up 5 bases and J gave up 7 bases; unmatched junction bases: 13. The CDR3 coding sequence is TGTGCCAGCAGCGCCGGGACAGGAGTCCCTAGTGAGCAGTACTTC. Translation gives CASSAGTGVPSEQYF. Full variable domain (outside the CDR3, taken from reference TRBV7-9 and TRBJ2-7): DTGVSQNPRHKITKRGQNVTFRCDPISEHNRLYWYRQTLGQGPEFLTYFQNEAQLEKSRLLSDRFSAERPKGSFSTLEIQRTEQGDSAMYLCASSAGTGVPSEQYFGPGTRLTVT.